A single sample is the source of the 9 T cell receptor beta chains below, sequenced in a study of blood T cell repertoires in COVID-19. Method: immunoSEQ multiplex PCR; TCRdb's copy keeps in-frame clones and lacks some. The sample includes about 280,000 clones, approximately 85% seen only once; the top ten take 5% to 6.5%. The sequenced sample was peripheral blood. The receptors were sampled from a man aged 50-59 years with active or convalescent COVID-19.

Points on this clone: One end of the junction is discordant with germline, which a read error may explain. V gene TRBV27 combines with J gene TRBJ2-7; 9 bases match TRBD1. Looked up from germline, CDR1 is MNHEY and CDR2 is SMNVEV (reference sequence). The CDR3 totals 18 residues. CDR3 sequence reads: CPPPLGTGGTESNYEQYF. CDR3 nucleotides: TGCCCGCCCCCCCTCGGTACAGGGGGCACGGAATCAAACTACGAGCAGTACTTC.

The CDR3 region has the DNA TGTGCCAGCAGTGAATCGGGCAGGGTAGATGGCTACACCTTC. Its translation is CASSESGRVDGYTF. V gene TRBV2 combines with J gene TRBJ1-2; tentatively, D is TRBD1 (5 bases). Germline CDR1 and CDR2: SNHLY and FYNNEI. The CDR3 totals 14 residues. V lost 2 bases and J 6 bases, leaving 13 bases between the germline ends.

This rearrangement joins TRBV21-1 to TRBJ1-2; the DNA was not compared with TRBD1, the D call given in the table. TRBV21-1 is given as a pseudogene. The length of the CDR3 is 16 residues. The CDR3 is CASSKFDSSTLYGYTF. The CDR3 region has the DNA TGTGCCAGCAGCAAGTTCGACAGCTCAACCCTCTATGGCTACACCTTC.

The chain carries TRBV30 and TRBJ1-2; 11 bases align to TRBD1. V was pared by 4 bases and J by 4 bases, with 8 bases of the junction left unmatched. This CDR3 spans 15 amino acids. CDR1 is GTSNPN, CDR2 SVGIG, per germline (reference sequence). In DNA, the CDR3 is TGTGCCTGGAAAATCGGGACAGGGGGAGGCTATGGCTACACCTTC. Amino acid sequence: CAWKIGTGGGYGYTF.

The V call is TRBV6-5, the J call TRBJ1-1, with D tentatively TRBD1 (5 bases). The ends were cut back, 0 bases at V and 10 bases at J, with 15 bases in the middle. CDR3 size: 14 residues. Germline V gene sequence: CDR1 MNHEY, CDR2 SVGAGI. CDR3 bases: TGTGCCAGCAGTTACTCGAGGCAGGGTGTAGGAGCTTTCTTT. Its translation: CASSYSRQGVGAFF.

V usage is TRBV2 and J usage is TRBJ2-1; tentative D call: TRBD1 (6 bases). V was cut by 3 bases and J by 7 bases, with 16 bases left in between. Germline V CDR1 and CDR2: SNHLY, FYNNEI. The CDR3 is 15 residues long. As DNA, the CDR3 is TGTGCCAGCAGTGAGTTTAGGGGGAGAGGGAATGAGCAGTTCTTC. It yields the protein CASSEFRGRGNEQFF.

This chain links TRBV23-1 with TRBJ1-2, with a tentative D call TRBD1 (5 bases). TRBV23-1 is placed among ORFs of uncertain function. The CDR3 has 14 amino acids. Trimming cost V 0 bases and J 6 bases, with 11 bases left between them. In DNA form, the CDR3 reads TGCGCCAGCAGTCAATCGCATGGGGGGGATGGCTACACCTTC. It specifies CASSQSHGGDGYTF.

The chain combines TRBV30 with TRBJ2-3; unclear D gene. V was shortened by 7 bases and J by 6 bases, with 17 bases between the two germline ends. Per the germline V gene, CDR1 is GTSNPN and CDR2 is SVGIG (reference sequence). This CDR3 has 13 amino acids. The CDR3 DNA is TGTGCCTTTTACCCGAGTTTAGCCGATACGCAGTATTTT. It codes for CAFYPSLADTQYF.

This clone appeared many times. The gene calls are TRBV7-9 and TRBJ2-5, with D perhaps matching TRBD2 (5 bases). The V gene's germline CDR1 is SEHNR and CDR2 FQNEAQ (reference sequence). Trimming removed 7 bases from V and 7 bases from J, with 13 bases in between. CDR3 length: 12 residues. The CDR3 region is CASTGSGGTQYF. The CDR3 DNA follows: TGTGCCAGCACCGGTTCCGGAGGGACCCAGTACTTC. Together with reference TRBV7-9 and TRBJ2-5, the CDR3 gives the full variable domain: DTGVSQNPRHKITKRGQNVTFRCDPISEHNRLYWYRQTLGQGPEFLTYFQNEAQLEKSRLLSDRFSAERPKGSFSTLEIQRTEQGDSAMYLCASTGSGGTQYFGPGTRLLVL.